This TCR beta chain derives from a study of blood T cell repertoires in COVID-19. Study-level information: Whether acute or convalescent, the COVID-19 samples came from the United States, Italy and Spain.

This clone was seen once. Measured with immunoSEQ multiplex PCR; TCRdb has only the in-frame clones, and not every one. The sample carries about 150,000 clones, approximately 89% recorded once. V shed 6 bases, J shed 3 bases, and the junction held 4 bases outside the gene matches. The CDR3 runs to 13 residues. CDR1 is MNHNY and CDR2 is SVGAGI in the germline V gene (reference sequence). Sequenced: peripheral blood. The J gene is TRBJ1-1, the V gene TRBV6-6, with 7 bases identical to TRBD1. The receptor was derived from a human donor in a cohort sampled during active COVID-19. The CDR3 nucleotides are TGTGCCAGCAGATGGGACAGAGACACTGAAGCTTTCTTT. The encoded protein is CASRWDRDTEAFF.